One and the same sample provided the 23 T cell receptor beta chains below, sequenced in a study of cytomegalovirus exposure and HLA in healthy donors. PCR involved 60 Vbeta and 13 Jbeta primers. The table came from immunoSEQ multiplex PCR; TCRdb's copy has only in-frame clones and leaves some out. The table includes 150,000 to 200,000 clones, about four fifths detected once. Sequencing input: PBMCs. These receptors all stem from a man aged 18-30 years in good health and CMV-seronegative.

This clone showed up just once. An end of the junction differs from the germline gene, which may be a read error. The chain has TRBV20-1 and TRBJ1-1; D remains unclear. The CDR3 loop spans 11 amino acids. Germline lookup yields CDR1 DFQATT and CDR2 SNEGSKA (reference sequence). Here the CDR3 reads CSARTWTEAFF. CDR3 in DNA: TGCAGCGCTAGGACTTGGACTGAAGCTTTCTTT.

The CDR3 DNA is TGTGCCAGCAGCAAGATACCGGACAGGGCGAACACCATATATTTT. The encoded protein is CASSKIPDRANTIYF. V gene TRBV13 combines with J gene TRBJ1-3, with 8 bases aligning to TRBD1. CDR1 is PRHDT, CDR2 FYEKMQ, per germline (reference sequence). CDR3 length: 15 amino acids. Unmatched junction bases numbered 10, after V lost 5 bases and J lost 7 bases.

The rearrangement joins TRBV4-2 to TRBJ2-2, with D possibly being TRBD2 (7 bases). Trimming took 1 base from V and 3 from J, leaving 12 bases between them. Germline-derived CDR1 and CDR2 are LGHNA and YNFKEQ. The CDR3 has 16 amino acids. The CDR3: CASSQGGGADTGELFF. CDR3 nucleotides: TGTGCCAGCAGCCAAGGGGGGGGCGCGGACACCGGGGAGCTGTTTTTT.

The genes are TRBV6-6 and TRBJ2-7, with 7 positions matching TRBD1. CDR3 length equals 16 residues. Germline values: CDR1 MNHNY, CDR2 SVGAGI (reference sequence). V shed 0 bases and J 0 bases; nucleotides not matched to a gene: 5. The CDR3 nucleotides are TGTGCCAGCAGTTACTCGTATCGGGACAGCTCCTACGAGCAGTACTTC. Translated: CASSYSYRDSSYEQYF.

The chain links TRBV2 to TRBJ2-2, with TRBD2 identical over 7 bases. V dropped 5 bases and J dropped 2; count of bases not matched to a gene: 8. Germline CDR1 reads SNHLY; CDR2 reads FYNNEI. This CDR3 is 16 amino acids long. CDR3: CASSISSGPNTGELFF. The DNA of the CDR3 is TGTGCCAGCAGTATCTCTAGCGGCCCTAACACCGGGGAGCTGTTTTTT.

The V and J genes are TRBV2 and TRBJ2-3; D perhaps matches TRBD2 (7 bases). The CDR3 extends over 16 amino acids. V lost 3 bases to trimming and J lost 4 bases, with 17 bases between them. CDR1 and CDR2 (germline): SNHLY, FYNNEI. The CDR3 protein is CASSDPRGADADTQYF. CDR3 nucleotide sequence: TGTGCCAGCAGTGACCCCCGGGGGGCCGACGCAGATACGCAGTATTTT.

The chain joins TRBV9 to TRBJ2-7, with D perhaps TRBD1 (5 bases). The CDR3 extends over 14 amino acids. V lost 4 bases to trimming and J lost 5 bases, with 16 bases between them. CDR1 is SGDLS and CDR2 is YYNGEE in the germline V gene. CDR3 amino acids: CASSLDRGIDEQYF. The CDR3 nucleotides read TGTGCCAGCAGCCTAGATAGGGGAATCGACGAGCAGTACTTC. The entire variable domain, with the rest obtained from reference TRBV9 and TRBJ2-7, is as follows: DSGVTQTPKHLITATGQRVTLRCSPRSGDLSVYWYQQSLDQGLQFLIQYYNGEERAKGNILERFSAQQFPDLHSELNLSSLELGDSALYFCASSLDRGIDEQYFGPGTRLTVT.

The genes are TRBV4-1 and TRBJ2-7; perhaps TRBD2 as D (5 bases). Between the trimmed V and J ends, which lost 6 bases and 2 bases, there was a span of 14 bases. The CDR3 is made up of 14 amino acids. The V gene's germline CDR1 is MGHRA and CDR2 YSYEKL. The CDR3 coding sequence is TGCGCCAGCAGAGCACCCGCTAGCCCCTACGAGCAGTACTTC. Translated, it gives CASRAPASPYEQYF.

This clone was observed a handful of times. The chain employs TRBV7-6 and TRBJ2-5; D unclear. The germline gives CDR1 SGHVS, CDR2 FNYEAQ. The CDR3 is 14 residues long. Trimming took off 5 bases at V and 3 bases at J, with 13 bases between the two ends. The CDR3 DNA reads TGTGCCAGCAGCAACCGGGTCTTCGAAGAGACCCAGTACTTC. It yields the protein CASSNRVFEETQYF.

The chain joins TRBV14 to TRBJ2-2, with 9 bases fitting TRBD2. From germline, CDR1 is SGHDN and CDR2 FVKESK. There are 14 residues in the CDR3. V dropped 6 bases and J dropped 4; count of bases not matched to a gene: 3. CDR3 residues: CASRSSGGTGELFF. The CDR3 DNA sequence: TGTGCCAGCAGAAGTAGCGGGGGCACCGGGGAGCTGTTTTTT.

This rearrangement joins TRBV18 to TRBJ2-6; no reliable D call. Trimming took 2 bases from V and 2 from J, leaving 7 bases between them. This CDR3 is built from 15 residues. Germline CDR1 is KGHSH and CDR2 is LQKENI. The DNA of the CDR3 is TGTGCCAGCTCACCAGGGCCGGCTGGGGCCAACGTCCTGACTTTC. Residues: CASSPGPAGANVLTF.

The chain couples TRBV9 to TRBJ2-1, with 13 bases identical to TRBD2. This CDR3 region has 15 residues. Germline lookup yields CDR1 SGDLS and CDR2 YYNGEE. The ends lost 5 bases at V and 8 bases at J; junction bases unmatched: 7. CDR3 sequence (DNA): TGTGCCAGCAGACCAACTAGCGGGAGGGCCGATGAGCAGTTCTTC. It yields the protein CASRPTSGRADEQFF. Looking up the rest from reference TRBV9 and TRBJ2-1 gives the full variable domain: DSGVTQTPKHLITATGQRVTLRCSPRSGDLSVYWYQQSLDQGLQFLIQYYNGEERAKGNILERFSAQQFPDLHSELNLSSLELGDSALYFCASRPTSGRADEQFFGPGTRLTVL.

The chain couples TRBV14 to TRBJ2-1; TRBD1 agrees at 9 bases. The germline V gene encodes CDR1 SGHDN and CDR2 FVKESK. J lost 4 bases, V lost 3 bases, and 4 bases had no gene match. The CDR3 runs 15 residues. The CDR3 nucleotides read TGTGCCAGCAGCCACCAGGGACAGGGATACAATGAGCAGTTCTTC. Translation gives CASSHQGQGYNEQFF.

The chain combines TRBV6-4 with TRBJ2-2; D gene uncertain. The ends were cut back, 10 bases at V and 1 base at J, with 7 bases in the middle. Germline V gene lookup returns CDR1 MRHNA and CDR2 SNTAGT. CDR3 length: 12 residues. CDR3: CATRENTGELFF. CDR3 DNA: TGTGCCACTAGAGAGAACACCGGGGAGCTGTTTTTT.

The chain joins TRBV27 to TRBJ2-7; possible D gene TRBD1, 6 bases. Germline lookup yields CDR1 MNHEY and CDR2 SMNVEV (reference sequence). Trimming cost V 4 bases and J 6 bases, with 16 bases left between them. This CDR3 is 14 amino acids long. The CDR3 loop reads CASSWDIRLGEQYF. The CDR3, as DNA: TGTGCCAGCAGTTGGGACATCAGATTGGGCGAGCAGTACTTC.

This sequence joins TRBV6-1 and TRBJ1-1, with 8 bases fitting TRBD1. CDR3 size: 15 residues. The V segment lost 5 bases and the J segment 1 base; nucleotides outside the gene matches: 6. The germline V gene has CDR1 MNHNS and CDR2 SASEGT. The DNA of the CDR3 is TGTGCCAGCAGTTCAGGGGGCGCGGGGAACACTGAAGCTTTCTTT. Residues: CASSSGGAGNTEAFF.

The chain is built from TRBV5-5 and TRBJ2-1; TRBD2 agrees at 14 bases. The length of the CDR3 is 17 residues. Germline V CDR1 and CDR2: SGHKS, YYEKEE (reference sequence). The trim removed 5 bases at V and 8 bases at J, leaving 12 bases unmatched. CDR3 sequence (DNA): TGTGCCAGCAGACGAGCCGGGACTAGCGGGAGTAGTTATGAGCAGTTCTTC. Translation gives CASRRAGTSGSSYEQFF.

The rearrangement joins TRBV28 to TRBJ1-5; weak D call: TRBD1 (5 bases). V was clipped by 1 base and J by 5 bases, with 12 bases between them. CDR1 and CDR2 (germline): MDHEN, SYDVKM. The length of the CDR3 is 15 residues. The CDR3 nucleotides are TGTGCCAGCAGTTTATTGGTCCAGGGTCATCAGCCCCAGCATTTT. Translating it yields CASSLLVQGHQPQHF.

For the CDR3, the DNA is TGCGCCAGCAACTCACTAGCGGGAGGGCCACAAGAGACCCAGTACTTC. Amino acid sequence: CASNSLAGGPQETQYF. The chain couples TRBV4-1 to TRBJ2-5, with TRBD2 matching 13 bases. Germline values: CDR1 MGHRA, CDR2 YSYEKL. The J segment lost 2 bases and the V segment lost 7 bases, leaving 7 bases of the junction unmatched. CDR3 size: 16 residues.

The chain uses TRBV18 and TRBJ2-1; TRBD1 matches at 7 bases. From germline, CDR1 is KGHSH and CDR2 LQKENI. V trimming: 2 bases; J trimming: 0 bases; junction bases outside the gene matches: 7. The CDR3 length is 17 residues. CDR3 nucleotide sequence: TGTGCCAGCTCACCAATATCGGGACAGATCTCCTACAATGAGCAGTTCTTC. Its translation is CASSPISGQISYNEQFF.

This rearrangement joins TRBV6-1 to TRBJ1-1, with 10 positions matching TRBD1. The J segment lost 11 bases and the V segment lost 2 bases, leaving 8 bases of the junction unmatched. The CDR3 covers 14 residues. Germline CDR1 MNHNS, CDR2 SASEGT. CDR3 protein: CASSERDRGLGAFF. Written as DNA, the CDR3 is TGTGCCAGCAGTGAACGGGACAGGGGATTAGGGGCTTTCTTT.

The rearrangement uses TRBV5-6 and TRBJ2-3; 10 bases are a match to TRBD2. The J segment lost 0 bases and the V segment lost 4 bases, leaving 8 bases of the junction unmatched. CDR3 length: 17 amino acids. The germline CDR1 and CDR2 sequences are SGHDT and YYEEEE. The CDR3 DNA follows: TGTGCCAGCAGCCTTCCGGGACTAGCGAGAAGCACAGATACGCAGTATTTT. This codes for CASSLPGLARSTDTQYF. The whole variable domain, filled in from reference TRBV5-6 and TRBJ2-3, reads DAGVTQSPTHLIKTRGQQVTLRCSPKSGHDTVSWYQQALGQGPQFIFQYYEEEERQRGNFPDRFSGHQFPNYSSELNVNALLLGDSALYLCASSLPGLARSTDTQYFGPGTRLTVL.

Only one count was recorded for this clone. This chain connects TRBV7-3 to TRBJ2-2; D may be TRBD1 (5 bases). Germline assignment: CDR1 SGHTA and CDR2 FQGTGA. Trimming removed 3 bases at V and 0 bases at J, with 11 bases between. There are 16 residues in the CDR3. For the CDR3, the DNA is TGTGCCAGCAGCTTCTCTAGGGGCGCGAACACCGGGGAGCTGTTTTTT. This translates into CASSFSRGANTGELFF.